One sample yielded the 19 T cell receptor beta chains listed below, sequenced in a study of tumor and adjacent non-tumor tissue in lung cancer. TCRbeta libraries were built with three rounds of nested PCR, modified from ARM-PCR. One entry per CDR3 protein, called by TCRdb with MiXCR from the multiplex PCR reads. Of about 200,000 distinct CDR3 sequences in the sample, approximately 74% were seen once. The template was RNA from unsorted bulk tissue. Sequenced sample: lung tumor tissue. Every receptor here comes from a man aged 55-75 years with non-small cell lung cancer.

As concerns this clonotype: The CDR3 does not end in the conserved phenylalanine or tryptophan, so this is likely a read error. The rearrangement links TRBV7-9 to TRBJ1-1; possibly TRBD1 for D (5 bases). Germline V CDR1 and CDR2: SEHNR, FQNEAQ (reference sequence). V lost 5 bases and J lost 1, with 11 bases in between. There are 14 residues in the CDR3. Here the CDR3 reads CASSARGGNTEAFL. As DNA, the CDR3 is TGTGCCAGCAGCGCGCGGGGGGGGAACACTGAAGCTTTCCTT.

The V call is TRBV5-6, the J call TRBJ2-5; tentatively, D is TRBD1 or TRBD2 (5 bases each). V was trimmed by 4 bases and J by 5 bases, leaving 18 bases between them. This CDR3 spans 15 amino acids. Germline-derived CDR1 and CDR2 are SGHDT and YYEEEE. The CDR3 DNA reads as TGTGCCAGCAGCCCGGCTGGGGGTACGGGGGAGACCCAGTACTTC. Its protein product is CASSPAGGTGETQYF.

A note on this clonotype: One end of the junction does not line up with germline, which may come from a read error. V and J are TRBV28 and TRBJ2-7, with 9 bases aligning to TRBD2. This CDR3 has 12 amino acids. The V gene's germline CDR1 is MDHEN and CDR2 SYDVKM. DNA for the CDR3: TGTGCCCACGGCGGGAGGGGGCTCGAGCAGTGCTTC. It translates to CAHGGRGLEQCF.

J is TRBJ2-1 and V is TRBV20-1, with 9 bases fitting TRBD2. The germline V gene encodes CDR1 DFQATT and CDR2 SNEGSKA (reference sequence). V trimming: 4 bases; J trimming: 12 bases; junction bases outside the gene matches: 13. The CDR3 contains 14 residues. CDR3 DNA sequence: TGCAGTGCTATCCCCGGGACTAGCAGGAGAGGGCAGTTCTTC. Protein sequence: CSAIPGTSRRGQFF.

As to this clonotype: The junction shows a germline mismatch at one end, possibly a read error. The V call is TRBV20-1, the J call TRBJ1-2, with D possibly TRBD1 on 5 matching bases. This CDR3 spans 14 amino acids. Germline V lookup: CDR1 DFQATT, CDR2 SNEGSKA (reference sequence). CDR3 sequence: CNARGGTSNYGYTF. In nucleotides, the CDR3 is TGCAATGCTAGGGGCGGGACTTCTAACTATGGCTACACCTTC.

This clonotype was recorded at least ten times. The V call is TRBV5-4, the J call TRBJ1-1; possible D gene TRBD1, 5 bases. The germline V gene has CDR1 SGHNT and CDR2 YYREEE (reference sequence). The CDR3 covers 13 residues. Trimming removed 0 bases from V and 4 bases from J, with 7 bases in between. CDR3 sequence: CASSLGGSTEAFF. The CDR3 nucleotides are TGTGCCAGCAGCTTGGGGGGGAGCACTGAAGCTTTCTTT.

As to this clonotype: The junction shows a germline mismatch at one end, possibly a read error. The V gene is TRBV6-5, the J gene TRBJ2-5, with TRBD2 matching 7 bases. Per the germline V gene, CDR1 is MNHEY and CDR2 is SVGAGI. CDR3 length: 14 residues. The CDR3 reads CASSRERGQEIQYF. The CDR3 nucleotides read TGTGCCAGCAGTCGTGAGCGGGGTCAAGAGATCCAGTACTTC.

To note about this clonotype: The conserved phenylalanine or tryptophan normally closing the CDR3 is absent here, so this likely arose from a read error. The chain is built from TRBV28 and TRBJ1-5; TRBD1 might be the D (6 bases). Germline CDR1 MDHEN, CDR2 SYDVKM. The CDR3 is 14 amino acids. V lost 6 bases to trimming and J lost 7 bases, with 16 bases between them. CDR3 sequence (DNA): TGTGCCAGCAGGTTCACAGGGAGCGGCCAGCCCCAGCATCTT. Translated, it gives CASRFTGSGQPQHL.

For this clonotype: It may be a read error: a sequence one base away is much more abundant. J is TRBJ2-2 and V is TRBV29-1; TRBD2 matches 13 bases. This CDR3 contains 15 residues. With V trimmed by 7 bases and J by 4 bases, 6 bases remained unmatched. CDR1 is SQVTM, CDR2 ANQGSEA, per germline. The CDR3 region has the DNA TGCAGCGCCAAGACTAGCGGGGGGAGCACCGGGGAGCTGTTTTTT. Translating gives CSAKTSGGSTGELFF.

CDR3 sequence reads: CASTEGHGRQYF. In DNA, the CDR3 is TGTGCCAGCACCGAAGGCCATGGTCGGCAATACTTC. This chain uses TRBV6-5 with TRBJ2-7; D not certain. CDR3 length: 12 residues. Trimming shortened V by 7 bases and J by 13 bases, and 20 bases separated the two germline ends. In germline, CDR1 is MNHEY, CDR2 SVGAGI.

Only a few counts were recorded for this clonotype. The rearrangement links TRBV6-2 or TRBV6-3 to TRBJ2-7; unclear D gene. Deletions cut 2 bases from V and 0 bases from J, with 11 bases between. The CDR3 consists of 15 residues. Germline CDR1 and CDR2: MNHEY and SVGEGT. CDR3 nucleotides: TGTGCCAGCAGTTACATTGCGGTAAGCTCCTACGAGCAGTACTTC. Its translation: CASSYIAVSSYEQYF.

This clonotype appeared once. The junction departs from germline at one end; a sequencing error may be responsible. The CDR3 region is CSALAGPTHTQYF. Here the CDR3 DNA reads TGCAGTGCCTTAGCGGGACCCACACATACACAGTATTTT. The chain uses TRBV20-1 and TRBJ2-3; TRBD2 agrees at 8 bases. CDR1 and CDR2 from the germline V gene are DFQATT and SNEGSKA (reference sequence). The CDR3 loop spans 13 amino acids.

This clonotype was detected a few times. This chain uses TRBV6-5 with TRBJ2-1; D is possibly TRBD1 (5 bases). Germline values: CDR1 MNHEY, CDR2 SVGAGI. Trimming left V 3 bases short and J 9 bases short, with 15 bases between. The CDR3 totals 14 residues. The DNA of the CDR3 is TGTGCCAGCAGTTATTCAGGCCCTAGGGGTGAGCAGTTCTTC. Encoded protein: CASSYSGPRGEQFF.

Regarding this clonotype: Mismatch with germline at one junction end may stem from a read error. J is TRBJ1-1 and V is TRBV11-2; no reliable D call. This CDR3 spans 13 amino acids. CDR1 is SGHAT and CDR2 is FQNNGV in the germline V gene. This CDR3 reads CARSPYLNTEAFF. DNA for the CDR3: TGCGCCAGGAGCCCATACTTGAACACTGAAGCTTTCTTT.

The chain uses TRBV20-1 and TRBJ2-5, with D possibly matching TRBD2 (6 bases). This CDR3 is 15 amino acids long. V was trimmed by 2 bases and J by 4 bases, leaving 17 bases between them. Germline-derived CDR1 and CDR2 are DFQATT and SNEGSKA (reference sequence). CDR3: CSARNLTPGGETQYF. The CDR3 bases are TGCAGTGCTAGAAATCTGACCCCCGGGGGAGAGACCCAGTACTTC.

A word on this clonotype: It may be a read error: a sequence one base away is much more abundant. This sequence joins TRBV20-1 and TRBJ2-3; possibly TRBD2 for D (5 bases). From germline, CDR1 is DFQATT and CDR2 SNEGSKA (reference sequence). The V gene lost 2 bases and the J gene lost 2 bases, with 14 bases spanning the gap. CDR3 length equals 15 residues. The CDR3 DNA reads as TGCAGTGCTAGACTACTTAGCGCCCCCACAGATACGCAGTATTTT. Translating it yields CSARLLSAPTDTQYF.

In the case of this clonotype: One base away lies a much larger clone, so this may be a sequencing read error. V usage is TRBV20-1 and J usage is TRBJ1-2, with D maybe TRBD1 (5 bases). CDR1 DFQATT and CDR2 SNEGSKA come from the germline V gene (reference sequence). The CDR3 loop spans 14 amino acids. V lost 3 bases and J lost 4, with 15 bases in between. CDR3 DNA sequence: TGCAGTGCTAGTGAGTGGGGCCTCGTCTATGGCTACACCTTC. Translating it yields CSASEWGLVYGYTF.

In this sample, this clonotype turned up a few times. The J gene is TRBJ2-5, the V gene TRBV12-3 or TRBV12-4; 10 bases line up with TRBD2. The CDR3 runs to 19 residues. The trim removed 4 bases at V and 0 bases at J, leaving 14 bases unmatched. The CDR3 region is CASSYRASGRARNQETQYF. The CDR3 DNA reads TGTGCCAGCAGTTATCGAGCCAGCGGGAGGGCAAGGAACCAAGAGACCCAGTACTTC.

Comment on this clonotype: The junction shows a germline mismatch at one end, possibly a read error. The CDR3 DNA follows: TGTGCCAGCAGCCAATTGAAGGTGGGGAATGAGCAGATCTTC. It specifies CASSQLKVGNEQIF. The chain couples TRBV6-6 to TRBJ2-1; D not resolved. CDR3 length: 14 amino acids. Germline V gives CDR1 MNHNY, CDR2 SVGAGI (reference sequence).